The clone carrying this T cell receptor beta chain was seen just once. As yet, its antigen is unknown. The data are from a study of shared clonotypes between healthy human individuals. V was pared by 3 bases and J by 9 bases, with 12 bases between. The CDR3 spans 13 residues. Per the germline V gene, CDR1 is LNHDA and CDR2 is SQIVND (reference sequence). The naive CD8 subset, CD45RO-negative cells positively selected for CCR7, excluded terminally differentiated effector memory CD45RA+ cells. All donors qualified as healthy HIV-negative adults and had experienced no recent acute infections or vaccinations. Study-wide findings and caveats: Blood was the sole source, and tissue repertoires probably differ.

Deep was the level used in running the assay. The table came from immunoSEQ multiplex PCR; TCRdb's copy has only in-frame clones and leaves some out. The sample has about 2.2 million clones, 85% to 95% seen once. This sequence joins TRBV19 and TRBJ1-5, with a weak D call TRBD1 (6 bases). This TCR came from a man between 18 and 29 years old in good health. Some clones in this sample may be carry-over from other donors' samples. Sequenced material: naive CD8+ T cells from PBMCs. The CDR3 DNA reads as TGTGCCAGTAGTATCAAGGGGGTCCGGCCCCAGCATTTT. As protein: CASSIKGVRPQHF.